This record covers a single TCR beta chain. Antigen: not known. The iRepertoire nested amplicon-rescue multiplex PCR amplified TCR alpha and beta CDR3s from RNA. Each CDR3 protein is one row after TCRdb ran MiXCR on the multiplex PCR reads. The data contain 300,000 to 400,000 distinct CDR3 sequences, around 45% of them singletons. Unmatched junction bases numbered 5, after V lost 6 bases and J lost 3 bases. CDR1 is SNHLY, CDR2 FYNNEI, per germline. The CDR3 contains 14 residues. This sample is part of a study of glioma-infiltrating T cells. The overall study: Blood libraries targeted 4.5- to 10-fold coverage of roughly 920,000 T cells.

The study, taken as a whole, reports: Tissue-blood divergence was below expectation in non-neoplastic patients, above in gliomas.

This chain joins TRBV2 and TRBJ2-7, with 10 nucleotides matching TRBD1. The TCR originated in a human donor with low-grade glioma or glioblastoma, undergoing nonglioma brain surgery, or in good health (not recorded which). The source material was glioma tissue, nonneoplastic brain tissue, or PBMCs (not recorded which). DNA for the CDR3: TGTGCCAGCAGAGGGACAGGGGCTCACTACGAGCAGTACTTC. Translation: CASRGTGAHYEQYF.